These 7 T cell receptor beta chains were all obtained from the same sample, sequenced in a study of technical replicates of blood from a few donors. The table came from immunoSEQ multiplex PCR; TCRdb's copy has only in-frame clones and leaves some out. The profile shows about 100,000 clones, around 95% of them singletons. The sample consisted of T cells isolated from PBMCs. The receptors here all came from a human donor in good health.

The chain recombines TRBV2 with TRBJ2-7, with a weak D call TRBD2 (7 bases). Germline CDR1 is SNHLY and CDR2 is FYNNEI. V was cut by 3 bases and J by 3 bases, with 9 bases left in between. The CDR3 sequence is 13 residues long. The CDR3 protein is CASSEGGLYEQYF. CDR3 coding DNA: TGTGCCAGCAGTGAGGGGGGGCTCTACGAGCAGTACTTC.

The gene calls are TRBV5-6 and TRBJ1-2; 9 positions agree with TRBD1. V trimming: 0 bases; J trimming: 8 bases; junction bases outside the gene matches: 5. Germline V gene lookup returns CDR1 SGHDT and CDR2 YYEEEE. The CDR3 has 14 amino acids. In DNA, the CDR3 is TGTGCCAGCAGCTTGGGGGACAGGGTCTCCGGCTACACCTTC. Translation gives CASSLGDRVSGYTF.

The chain joins TRBV6-1 to TRBJ1-5; D is perhaps TRBD1 (6 bases). V was pared by 4 bases and J by 1 base, with 14 bases between. The CDR3 contains 16 residues. CDR1 is MNHNS, CDR2 SASEGT, per germline. CDR3 in amino acids: CASSAPAGESNQPQHF. The CDR3 DNA reads TGTGCCAGCAGTGCTCCGGCAGGGGAGAGCAATCAGCCCCAGCATTTT.

The V call is TRBV2, the J call TRBJ2-7, with TRBD1 matching over 9 bases. CDR3 length equals 16 residues. V trimming: 3 bases; J trimming: 3 bases; junction bases outside the gene matches: 9. Germline-derived CDR1 and CDR2 are SNHLY and FYNNEI. The CDR3 loop reads CASSERGQGNIYEQYF. The CDR3 nucleotides read TGTGCCAGCAGTGAGAGAGGACAGGGGAACATCTACGAGCAGTACTTC.

The chain has TRBV4-1 and TRBJ1-2, with D perhaps matching TRBD1 (6 bases). This CDR3 has 12 amino acids. Trimming shortened V by 5 bases and J by 8 bases, and 12 bases separated the two germline ends. In germline, CDR1 is MGHRA, CDR2 YSYEKL. The CDR3 bases are TGCGCCAGCAGCTTAACAGGGATCGGCTACACCTTC. Translating gives CASSLTGIGYTF.

V and J are TRBV6-6 and TRBJ1-4, with 7 bases matching TRBD1. There are 16 residues in the CDR3. J lost 5 bases, V lost 0 bases, and 6 bases had no gene match. CDR1 is MNHNY and CDR2 is SVGAGI in the germline V gene (reference sequence). This CDR3 reads CASSYSRTGRNEKLFF. Here the CDR3 DNA reads TGTGCCAGCAGTTACTCAAGGACAGGACGAAATGAAAAACTGTTTTTT.

This clone is a singleton in its sample. The chain recombines TRBV7-9 with TRBJ1-2, with D possibly being TRBD1 (6 bases). Germline V lookup: CDR1 SEHNR, CDR2 FQNEAQ (reference sequence). Trimming removed 1 base from V and 1 base from J, with 7 bases in between. The CDR3 is 14 amino acids. CDR3 loop: CASSLEQGNYGYTF. DNA for the CDR3: TGTGCCAGCAGCTTAGAACAGGGTAACTATGGCTACACCTTC.